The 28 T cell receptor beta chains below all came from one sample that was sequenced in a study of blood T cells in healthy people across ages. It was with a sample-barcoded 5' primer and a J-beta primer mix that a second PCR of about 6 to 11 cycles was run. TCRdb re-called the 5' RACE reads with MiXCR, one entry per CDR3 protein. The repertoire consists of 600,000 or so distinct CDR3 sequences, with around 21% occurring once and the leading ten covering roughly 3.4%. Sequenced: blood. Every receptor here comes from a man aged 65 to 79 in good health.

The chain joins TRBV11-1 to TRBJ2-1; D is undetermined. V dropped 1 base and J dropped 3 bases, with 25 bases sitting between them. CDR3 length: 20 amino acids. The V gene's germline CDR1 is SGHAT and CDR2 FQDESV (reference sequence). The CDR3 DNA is TGTGCCAGCAGCTTAGTTAGGTGGCTAGTTGAAGAAGGAGTCTACAATGAGCAGTTCTTC. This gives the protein CASSLVRWLVEEGVYNEQFF.

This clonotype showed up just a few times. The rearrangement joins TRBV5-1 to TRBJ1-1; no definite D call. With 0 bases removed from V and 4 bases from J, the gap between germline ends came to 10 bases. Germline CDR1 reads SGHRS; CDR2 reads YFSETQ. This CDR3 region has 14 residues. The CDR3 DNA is TGCGCCAGCAGCTTGGGGGATGGTGTCACTGAAGCTTTCTTT. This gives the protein CASSLGDGVTEAFF.

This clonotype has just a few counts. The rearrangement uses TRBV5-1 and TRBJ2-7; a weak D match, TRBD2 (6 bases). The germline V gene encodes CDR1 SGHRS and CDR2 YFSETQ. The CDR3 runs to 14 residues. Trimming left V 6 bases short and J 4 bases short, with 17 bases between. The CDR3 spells CASMLVPGEYEQYF. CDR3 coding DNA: TGCGCCAGCATGTTGGTCCCGGGGGAGTACGAGCAGTACTTC.

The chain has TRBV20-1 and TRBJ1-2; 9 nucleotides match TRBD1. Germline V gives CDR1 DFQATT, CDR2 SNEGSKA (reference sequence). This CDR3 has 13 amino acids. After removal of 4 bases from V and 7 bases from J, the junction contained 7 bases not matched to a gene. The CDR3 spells CSANGQGKLGYTF. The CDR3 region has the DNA TGCAGTGCTAACGGACAGGGGAAACTTGGCTACACCTTC.

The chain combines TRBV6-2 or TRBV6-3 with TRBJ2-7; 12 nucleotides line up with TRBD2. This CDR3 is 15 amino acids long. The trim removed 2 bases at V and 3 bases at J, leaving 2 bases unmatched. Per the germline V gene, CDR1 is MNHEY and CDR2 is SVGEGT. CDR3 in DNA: TGTGCCAGCAGTTACGGACTAGCGGGGATCTACGAGCAGTACTTC. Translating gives CASSYGLAGIYEQYF.

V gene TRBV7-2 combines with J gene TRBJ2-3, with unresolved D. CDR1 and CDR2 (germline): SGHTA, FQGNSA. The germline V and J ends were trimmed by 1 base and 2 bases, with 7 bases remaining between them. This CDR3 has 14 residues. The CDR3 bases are TGTGCCAGCAGCTTAGACAAGTTCACAGATACGCAGTATTTT. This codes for CASSLDKFTDTQYF.

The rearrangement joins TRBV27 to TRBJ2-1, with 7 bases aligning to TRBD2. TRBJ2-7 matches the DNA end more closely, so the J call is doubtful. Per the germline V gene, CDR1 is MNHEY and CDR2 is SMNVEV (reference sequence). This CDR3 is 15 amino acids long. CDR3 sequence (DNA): TGTGCCAGCAGTCCCTACGGCGGGAGAGCTCTCGAGCAGTACTTC. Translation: CASSPYGGRALEQYF.

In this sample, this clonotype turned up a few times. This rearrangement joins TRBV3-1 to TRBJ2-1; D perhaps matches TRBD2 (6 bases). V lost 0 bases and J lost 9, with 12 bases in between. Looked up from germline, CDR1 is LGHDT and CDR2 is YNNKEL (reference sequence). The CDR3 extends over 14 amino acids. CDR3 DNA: TGTGCCAGCAGCCAAGAAGGAGGGCCAAGTGAGCAGTTCTTC. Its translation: CASSQEGGPSEQFF.

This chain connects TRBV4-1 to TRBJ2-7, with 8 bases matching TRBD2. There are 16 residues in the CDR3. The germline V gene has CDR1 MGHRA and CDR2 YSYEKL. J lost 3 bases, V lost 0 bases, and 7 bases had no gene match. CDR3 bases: TGCGCCAGCAGCCAAGATCAACTAGCGGTATACTACGAGCAGTACTTC. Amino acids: CASSQDQLAVYYEQYF.

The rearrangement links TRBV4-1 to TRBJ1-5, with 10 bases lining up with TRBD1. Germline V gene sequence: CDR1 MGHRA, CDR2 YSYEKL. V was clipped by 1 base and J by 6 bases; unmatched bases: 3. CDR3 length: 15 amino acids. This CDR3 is CASSQVWDRGQPQHF. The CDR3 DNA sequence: TGCGCCAGCAGCCAAGTCTGGGACAGGGGTCAGCCCCAGCATTTT.

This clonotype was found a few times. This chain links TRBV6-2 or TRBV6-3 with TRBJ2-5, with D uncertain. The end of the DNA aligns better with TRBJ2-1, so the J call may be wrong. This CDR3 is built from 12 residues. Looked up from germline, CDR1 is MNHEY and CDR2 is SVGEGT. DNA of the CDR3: TGTGCCAGCAGTTACGACGGGAATGAGCAGTTCTTC. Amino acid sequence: CASSYDGNEQFF.

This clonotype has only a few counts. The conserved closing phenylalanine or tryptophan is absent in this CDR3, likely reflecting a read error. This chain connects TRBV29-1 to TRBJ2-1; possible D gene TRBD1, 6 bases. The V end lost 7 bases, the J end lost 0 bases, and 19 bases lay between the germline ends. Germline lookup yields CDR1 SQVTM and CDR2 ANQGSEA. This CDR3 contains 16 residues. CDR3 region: CSGATGAPSSYNEQFL. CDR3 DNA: TGCAGCGGGGCGACAGGAGCTCCCAGCTCCTACAATGAGCAGTTCCTC.

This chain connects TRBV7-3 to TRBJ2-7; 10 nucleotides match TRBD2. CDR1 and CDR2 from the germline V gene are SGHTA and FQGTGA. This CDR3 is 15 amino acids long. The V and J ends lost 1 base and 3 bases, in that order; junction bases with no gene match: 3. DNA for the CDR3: TGTGCCAGCAGCTTAAGTTGGACTAGCGGCTACGAGCAGTACTTC. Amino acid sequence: CASSLSWTSGYEQYF. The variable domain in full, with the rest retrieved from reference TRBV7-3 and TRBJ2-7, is GAGVSQTPSNKVTEKGKYVELRCDPISGHTALYWYRQSLGQGPEFLIYFQGTGAADDSGLPNDRFFAVRPEGSVSTLKIQRTERGDSAVYLCASSLSWTSGYEQYFGPGTRLTVT.

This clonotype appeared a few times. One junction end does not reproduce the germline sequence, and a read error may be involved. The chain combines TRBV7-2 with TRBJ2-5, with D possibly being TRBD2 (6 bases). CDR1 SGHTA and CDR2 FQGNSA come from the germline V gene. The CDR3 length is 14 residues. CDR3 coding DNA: TGTGCCAGCAGTTTAGGACGGGGGATGGAGACCCAGTACTTC. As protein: CASSLGRGMETQYF.

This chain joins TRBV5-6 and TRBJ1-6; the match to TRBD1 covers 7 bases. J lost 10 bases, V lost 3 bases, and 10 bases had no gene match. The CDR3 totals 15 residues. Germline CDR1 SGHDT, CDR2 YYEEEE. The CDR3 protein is CASSYKRTGRSPLHF. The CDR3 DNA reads TGTGCCAGCAGCTATAAAAGGACAGGACGGTCACCCCTCCACTTT.

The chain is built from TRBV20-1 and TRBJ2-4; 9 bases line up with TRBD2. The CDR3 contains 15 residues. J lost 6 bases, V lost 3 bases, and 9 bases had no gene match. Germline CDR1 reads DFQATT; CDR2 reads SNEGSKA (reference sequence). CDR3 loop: CSARNEREELNIQYF. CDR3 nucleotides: TGCAGTGCTAGGAACGAGCGGGAGGAGTTAAACATTCAGTACTTC.

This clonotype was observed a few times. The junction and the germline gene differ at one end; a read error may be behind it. The CDR3 DNA follows: TGCGCCAGCAGCTTCCGCGGACTAGCGGGAGTAAGGTTCTTC. It is translated as CASSFRGLAGVRFF. This chain connects TRBV5-1 to TRBJ2-5, with 13 bases matching TRBD2. The CDR3 is 14 amino acids. In germline, CDR1 is SGHRS, CDR2 YFSETQ.

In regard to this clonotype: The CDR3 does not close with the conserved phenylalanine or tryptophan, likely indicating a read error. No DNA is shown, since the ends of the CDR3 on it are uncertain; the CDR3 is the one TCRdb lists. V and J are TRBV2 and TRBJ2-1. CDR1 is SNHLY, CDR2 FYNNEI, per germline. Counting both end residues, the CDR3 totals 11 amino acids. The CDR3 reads CASSEGIMRVL.

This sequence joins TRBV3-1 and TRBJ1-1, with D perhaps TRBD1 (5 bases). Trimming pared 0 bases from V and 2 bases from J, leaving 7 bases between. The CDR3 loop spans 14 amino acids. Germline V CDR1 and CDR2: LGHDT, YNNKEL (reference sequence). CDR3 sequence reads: CASSQETGNTEAFF. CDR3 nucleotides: TGTGCCAGCAGCCAAGAAACAGGAAACACTGAAGCTTTCTTT.

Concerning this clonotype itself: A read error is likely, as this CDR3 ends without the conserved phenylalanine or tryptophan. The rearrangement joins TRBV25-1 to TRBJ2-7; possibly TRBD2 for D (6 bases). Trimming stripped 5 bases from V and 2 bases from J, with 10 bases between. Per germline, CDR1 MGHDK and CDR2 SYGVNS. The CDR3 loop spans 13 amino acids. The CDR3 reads CASSLPGAYEQYL. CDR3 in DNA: TGTGCCAGCAGTTTGCCGGGGGCCTACGAGCAGTACCTC.

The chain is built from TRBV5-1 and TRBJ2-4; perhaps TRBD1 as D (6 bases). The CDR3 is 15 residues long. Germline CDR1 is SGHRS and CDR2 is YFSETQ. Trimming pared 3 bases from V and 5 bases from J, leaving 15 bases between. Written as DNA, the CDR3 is TGCGCCAGCAGCTGGGAACAGGGATGGGAAAACATTCAGTACTTC. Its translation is CASSWEQGWENIQYF. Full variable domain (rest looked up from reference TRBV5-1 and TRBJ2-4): KAGVTQTPRYLIKTRGQQVTLSCSPISGHRSVSWYQQTPGQGLQFLFEYFSETQRNKGNFPGRFSGRQFSNSRSEMNVSTLELGDSALYLCASSWEQGWENIQYFGAGTRLSVL.

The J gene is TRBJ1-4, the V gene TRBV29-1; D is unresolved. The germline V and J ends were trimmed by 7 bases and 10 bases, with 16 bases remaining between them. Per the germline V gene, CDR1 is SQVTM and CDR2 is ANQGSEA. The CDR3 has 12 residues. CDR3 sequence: CSALEDTGKLFF. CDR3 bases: TGCAGCGCTCTTGAAGACACGGGAAAACTGTTTTTT.

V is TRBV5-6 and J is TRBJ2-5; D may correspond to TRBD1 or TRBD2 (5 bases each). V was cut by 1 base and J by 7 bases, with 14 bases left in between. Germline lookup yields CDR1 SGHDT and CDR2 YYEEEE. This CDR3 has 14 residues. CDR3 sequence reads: CASSLLGVEVTQYF. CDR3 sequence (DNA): TGTGCCAGCAGCTTGTTGGGGGTGGAAGTGACCCAGTACTTC.

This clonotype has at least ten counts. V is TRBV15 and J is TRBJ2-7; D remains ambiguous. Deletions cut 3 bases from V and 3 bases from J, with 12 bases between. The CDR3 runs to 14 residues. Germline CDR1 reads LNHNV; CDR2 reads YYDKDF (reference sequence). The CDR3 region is CATSRSLPNYEQYF. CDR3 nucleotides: TGTGCCACCAGCAGGTCCCTTCCAAACTACGAGCAGTACTTC.

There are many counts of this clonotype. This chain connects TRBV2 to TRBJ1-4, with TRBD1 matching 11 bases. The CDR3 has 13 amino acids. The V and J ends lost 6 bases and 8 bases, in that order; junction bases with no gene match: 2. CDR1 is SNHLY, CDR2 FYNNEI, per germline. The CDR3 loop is CASSRDRGEKLFF. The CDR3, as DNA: TGTGCCAGCAGCCGGGACAGGGGGGAAAAACTGTTTTTT.

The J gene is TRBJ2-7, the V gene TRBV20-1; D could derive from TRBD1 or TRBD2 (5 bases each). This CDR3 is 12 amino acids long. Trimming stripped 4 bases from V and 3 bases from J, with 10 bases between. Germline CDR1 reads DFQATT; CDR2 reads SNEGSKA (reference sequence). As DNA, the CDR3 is TGCAGTGCTACAGGGACCTTCTACGAGCAGTACTTC. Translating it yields CSATGTFYEQYF.

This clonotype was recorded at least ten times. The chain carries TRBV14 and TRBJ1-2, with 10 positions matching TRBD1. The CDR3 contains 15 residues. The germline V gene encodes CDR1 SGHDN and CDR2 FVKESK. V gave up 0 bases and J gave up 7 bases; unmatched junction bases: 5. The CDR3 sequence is CASSQDLRDRGGYTF. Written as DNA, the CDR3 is TGTGCCAGCAGCCAAGACCTTCGGGACAGGGGTGGCTACACCTTC.

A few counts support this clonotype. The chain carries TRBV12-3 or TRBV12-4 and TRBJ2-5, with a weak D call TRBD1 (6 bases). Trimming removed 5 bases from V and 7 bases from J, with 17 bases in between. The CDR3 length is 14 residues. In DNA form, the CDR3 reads TGTGCCAGCAGTGGCCCCGGACAGAGGGGGACCCAGTACTTC. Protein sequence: CASSGPGQRGTQYF.